A single sample is the source of the 18 T cell receptor beta chains below, sequenced in a study of cytomegalovirus exposure and HLA in healthy donors. The PCR used 60 Vbeta and 13 Jbeta primers. Profiling relied on immunoSEQ multiplex PCR, and the TCRdb table lists in-frame clones only, not all of them. The sample consists of 150,000 or so clones, roughly 72% of them appearing once. The sequenced material came from PBMCs. All receptors derive from a man aged 25-40 years in good health and CMV-seronegative.

This chain joins TRBV10-3 and TRBJ2-7, with 8 bases matching TRBD2. V shed 10 bases, J shed 0 bases, and the junction held 5 bases outside the gene matches. Germline V gives CDR1 ENHRY, CDR2 SYGVKD. The CDR3 is 13 amino acids. The CDR3 DNA reads as TGTGCCACCGGGGGGGGGAGCTCCTACGAGCAGTACTTC. Translated: CATGGGSSYEQYF.

The chain combines TRBV11-2 with TRBJ1-3, with TRBD1 matching 7 bases. Germline values: CDR1 SGHAT, CDR2 FQNNGV. The V and J ends lost 4 bases and 0 bases, in that order; junction bases with no gene match: 6. This CDR3 has 16 amino acids. Written as DNA, the CDR3 is TGTGCCAGCAGCTCCTACAGGGGACCCTCTGGAAACACCATATATTTT. It encodes CASSSYRGPSGNTIYF.

This clone was counted only a few times. The rearrangement links TRBV28 to TRBJ1-5; D is undetermined. Germline assignment: CDR1 MDHEN and CDR2 SYDVKM. V was cut by 5 bases and J by 11 bases, with 22 bases left in between. This CDR3 has 15 amino acids. The CDR3 sequence: CASSTLHLGGLTQHF. Here the CDR3 DNA reads TGTGCCAGCAGTACCCTACACTTGGGAGGTCTGACCCAGCATTTT.

V usage is TRBV13 and J usage is TRBJ2-7; 11 bases match TRBD1. The CDR3 is 16 residues long. The ends lost 6 bases at V and 7 bases at J; junction bases unmatched: 14. Germline loops: CDR1 PRHDT, CDR2 FYEKMQ (reference sequence). CDR3 sequence reads: CASSATLDRGRSEQYF. CDR3 coding DNA: TGTGCCAGCAGTGCAACCTTGGACAGGGGGCGTTCTGAGCAGTACTTC.

As regards this clone: Other DNA sequences in this specimen translate into the identical CDR3. The rearrangement joins TRBV4-3 to TRBJ2-7; the D gene is possibly TRBD1 (5 bases). The CDR3 sequence is 13 residues long. Germline CDR1 reads LGHNA; CDR2 reads YSLEER. Trimming cost V 0 bases and J 4 bases, with 7 bases left between them. The CDR3 loop reads CASSQDQGYEQYF. CDR3 nucleotide sequence: TGCGCCAGCAGCCAAGATCAGGGATACGAGCAGTACTTC.

The rearrangement links TRBV6-1 to TRBJ2-1; 8 bases line up with TRBD2. The V segment lost 3 bases and the J segment 4 bases; nucleotides outside the gene matches: 11. This CDR3 spans 17 amino acids. CDR1 MNHNS and CDR2 SASEGT come from the germline V gene. CDR3 coding DNA: TGTGCCAGCAGTGAGGCGGGACTAGGGAGATCATACAATGAGCAGTTCTTC. It yields the protein CASSEAGLGRSYNEQFF.

J is TRBJ2-1 and V is TRBV30, with D possibly TRBD2 on 5 matching bases. Trimming removed 0 bases at V and 12 bases at J, with 18 bases between. This CDR3 is 14 amino acids long. Germline V CDR1 and CDR2: GTSNPN, SVGIG (reference sequence). The CDR3 bases are TGTGCCTGGAGTGTATTCGGACTCTCCTTTGGGCAGTTCTTC. It encodes CAWSVFGLSFGQFF.

The chain recombines TRBV23-1 with TRBJ2-5; the match to TRBD1 covers 10 bases. Being an ORF, TRBV23-1 has a function that is uncertain. V was pared by 10 bases and J by 10 bases, with 6 bases of the junction left unmatched. The CDR3 extends over 11 amino acids. The CDR3 DNA reads as TGCGCCAAAGACAGGGGGCCAGACCAGTACTTC. Protein sequence: CAKDRGPDQYF.

This sequence joins TRBV9 and TRBJ1-4, with D unresolved. The CDR3 has 13 residues. Germline V gene lookup returns CDR1 SGDLS and CDR2 YYNGEE. V was cut by 0 bases and J by 6 bases, with 6 bases left in between. The CDR3 DNA is TGTGCCAGCAGCGTAGGCGGAGATGAAAAACTGTTTTTT. Translation: CASSVGGDEKLFF.

The chain has TRBV7-9 and TRBJ2-3, with 9 bases that match TRBD2. Germline CDR1 is SEHNR and CDR2 is FQNEAQ (reference sequence). V was pared by 11 bases and J by 3 bases, with 12 bases of the junction left unmatched. The CDR3 consists of 15 residues. The CDR3 bases are TGTGCCGGGGGGAAGACTAGCGGACCTACAGATACGCAGTATTTT. Translation gives CAGGKTSGPTDTQYF.

In nucleotides, the CDR3 is TGTGCCACCAGCAGACGCAGCTCAGGGAACAATGAGCAGTTCTTC. Translating it yields CATSRRSSGNNEQFF. V is TRBV15 and J is TRBJ2-1, with D possibly matching TRBD1 (5 bases). CDR1 and CDR2 (germline): LNHNV, YYDKDF (reference sequence). The CDR3 covers 15 residues. Trimming removed 2 bases from V and 5 bases from J, with 13 bases in between.

The genes are TRBV2 and TRBJ1-2; D is possibly TRBD1 (6 bases). The ends were cut back, 7 bases at V and 4 bases at J, with 13 bases in the middle. Germline CDR1 is SNHLY and CDR2 is FYNNEI. The CDR3 length is 13 residues. CDR3 protein: CASNSGTIYGYTF. The CDR3 nucleotides read TGTGCCAGCAACTCCGGGACAATCTATGGCTACACCTTC.

This rearrangement joins TRBV5-4 to TRBJ1-2; 7 bases align to TRBD1. V dropped 5 bases and J dropped 8; count of bases not matched to a gene: 12. There are 14 residues in the CDR3. CDR1 SGHNT and CDR2 YYREEE come from the germline V gene (reference sequence). The CDR3 loop reads CASRPGTEIGGYTF. DNA of the CDR3: TGTGCCAGCAGGCCCGGGACAGAAATCGGGGGCTACACCTTC. Complete variable domain (other parts from reference TRBV5-4 and TRBJ1-2): ETGVTQSPTHLIKTRGQQVTLRCSSQSGHNTVSWYQQALGQGPQFIFQYYREEENGRGNFPPRFSGLQFPNYSSELNVNALELDDSALYLCASRPGTEIGGYTFGSGTRLTVV.

The rearrangement joins TRBV14 to TRBJ1-6, with D tentatively TRBD1 (5 bases). The CDR3 has 15 amino acids. Trimming removed 0 bases at V and 8 bases at J, with 11 bases between. In germline, CDR1 is SGHDN, CDR2 FVKESK. The CDR3 region is CASSQDGQGYSPLHF. The CDR3 DNA sequence: TGTGCCAGCAGCCAAGACGGCCAGGGTTATTCACCCCTCCACTTT.

This clone occurred once. V is TRBV6-1 and J is TRBJ2-7, with 7 bases matching TRBD1. Germline CDR1 is MNHNS and CDR2 is SASEGT. The CDR3 spans 14 residues. Trimming cost V 5 bases and J 5 bases; bases outside gene matches: 9. The CDR3 DNA reads TGTGCCAGCAGTTTGGTACAGGGGTCCGACGAGCAGTACTTC. It encodes CASSLVQGSDEQYF.

The V call is TRBV7-2, the J call TRBJ1-1, with D unresolved. There are 13 residues in the CDR3. Germline V gene lookup returns CDR1 SGHTA and CDR2 FQGNSA. The ends were cut back, 5 bases at V and 2 bases at J, with 9 bases in the middle. CDR3 protein: CASSPRGNTEAFF. The CDR3 nucleotides are TGTGCCAGCAGCCCCCGAGGAAACACTGAAGCTTTCTTT.

The chain is built from TRBV5-1 and TRBJ1-6, with 9 bases identical to TRBD1. Germline CDR1 is SGHRS and CDR2 is YFSETQ. V lost 4 bases and J lost 4; bases outside the gene matches: 6. The CDR3 sequence is 16 residues long. CDR3 DNA: TGCGCCAGCAGCGAAGGACAGGGGAGGTATAATTCACCCCTCCACTTT. It yields the protein CASSEGQGRYNSPLHF.

The V call is TRBV5-1, the J call TRBJ2-7, with 9 bases identical to TRBD2. The junction had 3 bases not matched to a gene; V was cut back by 0 bases and J by 2 bases. There are 15 residues in the CDR3. CDR1 is SGHRS and CDR2 is YFSETQ in the germline V gene. CDR3 bases: TGCGCCAGCAGCTTGGATAGCGGGGGCCCCTACGAGCAGTACTTC. This gives the protein CASSLDSGGPYEQYF.